What follows is one T cell receptor beta chain and its context. The antigen is unknown. The entry originates in a study of T-cell memory formation after mild COVID-19. Study background: TCR clusters were largely donor specific.

CDR3 length: 16 amino acids. Germline assignment: CDR1 GTSNPN and CDR2 SVGIG (reference sequence). The V segment lost 4 bases and the J segment 3 bases; nucleotides outside the gene matches: 11. General observations from the study: The study found balanced CD4/CD8 in clones contracting day 15 to 85 and a CD4+ lean in later expanders.

TCRdb passed the 5' RACE reads through MiXCR, listing each CDR3 protein once. The top ten clones hold around 12% of a sample with more than 400,000 distinct CDR3 sequences, about 20% of them seen once. This rearrangement joins TRBV30 to TRBJ2-2; 7 bases are shared with TRBD1. This TCR came from an adult woman who had mild COVID-19 (a few samples of this study predate the infection). Cell type and time point are not known. What was sequenced was PBMCs or a T cell subset sorted from them (not recorded which). The CDR3 DNA reads TGTGCCTGGACCTTTTGGGGACAGAGCCACACCGGGGAGCTGTTTTTT. This gives the protein CAWTFWGQSHTGELFF.